This is a list of T cell receptor beta chains from one sample in a study of T-cell memory formation after mild COVID-19. TCRdb re-analysed the 5' RACE reads in MiXCR, keeping a single row per CDR3 protein. This table holds some 120,000 distinct CDR3 sequences, roughly 15% found once. Material: PBMCs or a T cell subset sorted from them (not recorded which). The receptors originated from an adult woman who had mild COVID-19 (a few samples of this study predate the infection). Cell type and time point are not known. Each CDR3 is given with its conserved first and last residue. Each record gives: J gene, clone size, V gene, CDR3 protein. Clone size, where shown, is once, few, many, or a class for clones that have expanded.

>TRBJ2-7|NA|TRBV20-1
CSARDPRGGGSYEQYF
>TRBJ2-7|NA|TRBV7-6
CASSRDGRQGSYEQYF
>TRBJ2-1|many|TRBV5-1
CASTSGGGSYNEQFF
>TRBJ2-7|few|TRBV5-1
CASIRGPGLDLPGEQYF
>TRBJ2-1|few|TRBV4-1
CASSQEPGQATSYNEQFF
>TRBJ1-5|NA|TRBV20-1
CSAPAGVNQPQHF
>TRBJ1-5|few|TRBV20-1
CSARARGNQPQHF
>TRBJ2-1|few|TRBV5-1
CASREGETYNEQFF
>TRBJ2-4|NA|TRBV30
CASTGLASDIQYF
>TRBJ2-3|NA|TRBV24-1
CATSRTSGRTDTQYF
>TRBJ2-7|many|TRBV7-9
CASSSRLAGTALYEQYF
>TRBJ2-7|NA|TRBV11-1
CASSLVRDSGTYEQYF
>TRBJ1-1|NA|TRBV24-1
CATSGPPGQRNTEAFF
>TRBJ2-1|few|TRBV10-3
CAISEDRGTGVLAAYNEQFF